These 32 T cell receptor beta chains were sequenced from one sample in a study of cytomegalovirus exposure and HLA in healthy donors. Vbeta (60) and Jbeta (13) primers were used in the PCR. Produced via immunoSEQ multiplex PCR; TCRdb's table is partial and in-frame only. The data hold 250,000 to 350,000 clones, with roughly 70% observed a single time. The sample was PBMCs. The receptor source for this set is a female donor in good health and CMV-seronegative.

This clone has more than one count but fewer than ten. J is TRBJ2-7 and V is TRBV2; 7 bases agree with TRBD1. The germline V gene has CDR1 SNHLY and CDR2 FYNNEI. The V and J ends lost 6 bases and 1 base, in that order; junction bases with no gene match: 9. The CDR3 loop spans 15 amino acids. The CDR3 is CASRKQGPLSYEQYF. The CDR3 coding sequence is TGTGCCAGCAGGAAACAGGGGCCTCTATCCTACGAGCAGTACTTC.

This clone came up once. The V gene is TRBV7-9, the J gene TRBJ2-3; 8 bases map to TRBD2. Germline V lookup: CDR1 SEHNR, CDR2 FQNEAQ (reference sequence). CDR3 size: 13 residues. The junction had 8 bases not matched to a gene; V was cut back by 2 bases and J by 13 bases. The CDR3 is CASSLFDSGGKYF. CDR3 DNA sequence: TGTGCCAGCAGCTTATTCGACTCGGGAGGGAAGTATTTT. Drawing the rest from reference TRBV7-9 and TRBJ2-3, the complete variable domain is DTGVSQNPRHKITKRGQNVTFRCDPISEHNRLYWYRQTLGQGPEFLTYFQNEAQLEKSRLLSDRFSAERPKGSFSTLEIQRTEQGDSAMYLCASSLFDSGGKYFGPGTRLTVL.

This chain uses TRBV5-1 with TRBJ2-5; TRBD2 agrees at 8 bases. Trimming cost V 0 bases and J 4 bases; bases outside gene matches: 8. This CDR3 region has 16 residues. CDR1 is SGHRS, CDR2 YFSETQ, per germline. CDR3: CASSLGPAGEGETQYF. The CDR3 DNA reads TGCGCCAGCAGCTTGGGCCCAGCGGGAGAGGGAGAGACCCAGTACTTC.

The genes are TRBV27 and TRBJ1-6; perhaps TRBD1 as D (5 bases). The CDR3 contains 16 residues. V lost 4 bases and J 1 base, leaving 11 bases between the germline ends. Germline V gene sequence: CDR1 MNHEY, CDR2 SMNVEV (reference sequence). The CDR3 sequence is CASSSPGGSYNSPLHF. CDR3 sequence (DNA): TGTGCCAGCAGTTCCCCGGGGGGATCCTATAATTCACCCCTCCACTTT.

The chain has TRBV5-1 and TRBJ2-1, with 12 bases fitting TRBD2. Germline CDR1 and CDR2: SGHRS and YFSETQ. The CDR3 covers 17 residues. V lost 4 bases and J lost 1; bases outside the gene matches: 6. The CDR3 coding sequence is TGCGCCAGCAGCCTCAAGACTAGCGGGAGTTCCTACAATGAGCAGTTCTTC. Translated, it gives CASSLKTSGSSYNEQFF. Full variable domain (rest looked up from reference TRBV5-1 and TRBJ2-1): KAGVTQTPRYLIKTRGQQVTLSCSPISGHRSVSWYQQTPGQGLQFLFEYFSETQRNKGNFPGRFSGRQFSNSRSEMNVSTLELGDSALYLCASSLKTSGSSYNEQFFGPGTRLTVL.

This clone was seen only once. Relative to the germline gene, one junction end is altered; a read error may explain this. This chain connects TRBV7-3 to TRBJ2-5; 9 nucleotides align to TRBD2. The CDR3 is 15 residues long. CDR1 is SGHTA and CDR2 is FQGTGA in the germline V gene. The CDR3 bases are TGTGCCAGCAGCATAACAGCGGGAGGCTTTGAGACCCAGTACTTC. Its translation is CASSITAGGFETQYF.

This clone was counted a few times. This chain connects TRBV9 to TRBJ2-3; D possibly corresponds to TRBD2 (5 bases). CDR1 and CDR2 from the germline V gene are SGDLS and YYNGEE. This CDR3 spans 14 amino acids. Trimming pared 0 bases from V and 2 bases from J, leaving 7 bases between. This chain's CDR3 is CASSVDGDTDTQYF. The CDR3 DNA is TGTGCCAGCAGCGTAGACGGGGACACAGATACGCAGTATTTT.

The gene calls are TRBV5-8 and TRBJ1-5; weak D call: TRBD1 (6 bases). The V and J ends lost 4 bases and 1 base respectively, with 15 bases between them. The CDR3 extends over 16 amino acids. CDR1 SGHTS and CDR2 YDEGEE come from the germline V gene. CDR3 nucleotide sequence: TGTGCCAGCAGCATCCACAGGGTTAGAAGCAATCAGCCCCAGCATTTT. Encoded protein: CASSIHRVRSNQPQHF.

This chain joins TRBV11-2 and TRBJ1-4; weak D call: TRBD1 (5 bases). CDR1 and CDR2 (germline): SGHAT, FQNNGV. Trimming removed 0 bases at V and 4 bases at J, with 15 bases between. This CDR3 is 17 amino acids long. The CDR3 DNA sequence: TGTGCCAGCAGCTTAGATCGGGGGAGCGGAGATAATGAAAAACTGTTTTTT. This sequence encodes CASSLDRGSGDNEKLFF.

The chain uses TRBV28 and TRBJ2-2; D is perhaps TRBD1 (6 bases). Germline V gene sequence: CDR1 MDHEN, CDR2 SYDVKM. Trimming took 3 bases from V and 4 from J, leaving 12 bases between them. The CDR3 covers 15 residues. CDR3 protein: CASSFTDRPTGELFF. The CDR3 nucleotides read TGTGCCAGCAGTTTTACCGACAGGCCCACCGGGGAGCTGTTTTTT.

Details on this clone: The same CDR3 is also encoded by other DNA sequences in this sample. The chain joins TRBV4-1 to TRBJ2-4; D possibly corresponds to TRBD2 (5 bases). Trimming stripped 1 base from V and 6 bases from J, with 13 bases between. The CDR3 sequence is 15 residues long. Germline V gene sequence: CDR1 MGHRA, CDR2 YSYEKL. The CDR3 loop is CASSQVQGSGNIQYF. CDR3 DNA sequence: TGCGCCAGCAGCCAAGTTCAAGGGAGTGGAAACATTCAGTACTTC.

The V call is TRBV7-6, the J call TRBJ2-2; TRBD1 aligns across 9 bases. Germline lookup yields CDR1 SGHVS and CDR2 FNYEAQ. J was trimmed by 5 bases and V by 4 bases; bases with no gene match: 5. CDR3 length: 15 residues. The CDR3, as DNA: TGTGCCAGCAGCTGGACAGGGGCAGGGACCGGGGAGCTGTTTTTT. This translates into CASSWTGAGTGELFF.

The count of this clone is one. In DNA form, the CDR3 reads TGTGCCAGTAGTATAGACAACTACAATGAGCAGTTCTTC. This codes for CASSIDNYNEQFF. The rearrangement uses TRBV19 and TRBJ2-1; no firm D call. Trimming pared 0 bases from V and 3 bases from J, leaving 3 bases between. The CDR3 has 13 residues. Per the germline V gene, CDR1 is LNHDA and CDR2 is SQIVND (reference sequence).

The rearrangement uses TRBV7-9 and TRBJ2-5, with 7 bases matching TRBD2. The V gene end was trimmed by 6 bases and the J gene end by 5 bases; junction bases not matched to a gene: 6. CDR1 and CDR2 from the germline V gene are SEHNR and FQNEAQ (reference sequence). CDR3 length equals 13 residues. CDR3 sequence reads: CASSLTSSETQYF. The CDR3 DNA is TGTGCCAGCAGTTTGACTAGCAGTGAGACCCAGTACTTC.

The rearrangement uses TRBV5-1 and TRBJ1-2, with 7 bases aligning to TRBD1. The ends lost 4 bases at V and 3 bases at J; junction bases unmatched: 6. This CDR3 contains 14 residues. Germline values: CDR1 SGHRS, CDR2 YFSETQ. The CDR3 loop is CASSHRGLDYGYTF. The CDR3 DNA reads TGCGCCAGCAGCCACAGGGGTTTGGACTATGGCTACACCTTC.

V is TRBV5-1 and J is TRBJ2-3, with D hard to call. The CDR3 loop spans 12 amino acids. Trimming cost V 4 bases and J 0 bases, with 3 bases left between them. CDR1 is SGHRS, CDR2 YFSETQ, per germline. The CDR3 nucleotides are TGCGCCAGCAGCCTTAGCACAGATACGCAGTATTTT. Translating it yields CASSLSTDTQYF.

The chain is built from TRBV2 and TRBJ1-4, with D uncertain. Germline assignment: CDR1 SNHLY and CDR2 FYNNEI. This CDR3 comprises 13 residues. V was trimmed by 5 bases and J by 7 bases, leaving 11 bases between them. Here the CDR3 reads CASSREGTEKLFF. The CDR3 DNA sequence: TGTGCCAGCAGTCGCGAGGGTACTGAAAAACTGTTTTTT.

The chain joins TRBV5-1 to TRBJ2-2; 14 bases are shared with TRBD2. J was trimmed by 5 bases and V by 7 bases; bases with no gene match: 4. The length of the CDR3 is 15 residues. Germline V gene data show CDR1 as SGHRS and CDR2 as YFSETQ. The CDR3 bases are TGCGCCAGCTTGGGACTAGCGGGAGAAACCGGGGAGCTGTTTTTT. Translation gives CASLGLAGETGELFF. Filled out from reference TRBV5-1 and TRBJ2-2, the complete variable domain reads KAGVTQTPRYLIKTRGQQVTLSCSPISGHRSVSWYQQTPGQGLQFLFEYFSETQRNKGNFPGRFSGRQFSNSRSEMNVSTLELGDSALYLCASLGLAGETGELFFGEGSRLTVL.

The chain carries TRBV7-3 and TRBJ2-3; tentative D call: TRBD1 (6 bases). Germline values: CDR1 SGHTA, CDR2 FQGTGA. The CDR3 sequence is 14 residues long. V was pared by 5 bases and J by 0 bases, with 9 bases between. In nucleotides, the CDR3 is TGTGCCAGCAGCCGGGACACTAGCACAGATACGCAGTATTTT. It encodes CASSRDTSTDTQYF.

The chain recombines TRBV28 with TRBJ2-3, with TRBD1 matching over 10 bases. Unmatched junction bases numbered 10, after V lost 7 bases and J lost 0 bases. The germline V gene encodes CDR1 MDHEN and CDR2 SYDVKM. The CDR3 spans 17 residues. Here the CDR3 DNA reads TGTGCCAGCACCAGACAGGGGGCAGCGATAAGCACAGATACGCAGTATTTT. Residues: CASTRQGAAISTDTQYF.

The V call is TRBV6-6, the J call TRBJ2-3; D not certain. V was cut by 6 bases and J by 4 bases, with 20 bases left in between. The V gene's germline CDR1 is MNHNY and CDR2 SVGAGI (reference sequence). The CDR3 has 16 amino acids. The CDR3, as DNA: TGTGCCAGCAGAGATATCCCGTCCCCGGTTGCAGATACGCAGTATTTT. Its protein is CASRDIPSPVADTQYF.

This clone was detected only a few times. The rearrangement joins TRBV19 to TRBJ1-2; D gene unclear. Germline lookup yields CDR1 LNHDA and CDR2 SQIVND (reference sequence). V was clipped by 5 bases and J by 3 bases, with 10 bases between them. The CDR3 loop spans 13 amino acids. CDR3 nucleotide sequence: TGTGCCAGTAGTTGGAGGAGCTACTATGGCTACACCTTC. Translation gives CASSWRSYYGYTF.

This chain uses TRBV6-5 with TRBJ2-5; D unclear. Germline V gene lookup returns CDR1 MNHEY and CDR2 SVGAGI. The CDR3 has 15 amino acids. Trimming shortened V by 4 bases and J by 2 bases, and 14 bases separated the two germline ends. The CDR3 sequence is CASSSYRDSQETQYF. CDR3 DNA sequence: TGTGCCAGCAGTTCCTACCGTGACTCACAAGAGACCCAGTACTTC.

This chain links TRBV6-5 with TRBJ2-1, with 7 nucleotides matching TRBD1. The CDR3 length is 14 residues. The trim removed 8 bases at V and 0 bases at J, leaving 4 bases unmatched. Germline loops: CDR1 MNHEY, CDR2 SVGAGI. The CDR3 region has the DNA TGTGCCAGCGGACAGGCCGGCTCCTACAATGAGCAGTTCTTC. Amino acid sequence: CASGQAGSYNEQFF.

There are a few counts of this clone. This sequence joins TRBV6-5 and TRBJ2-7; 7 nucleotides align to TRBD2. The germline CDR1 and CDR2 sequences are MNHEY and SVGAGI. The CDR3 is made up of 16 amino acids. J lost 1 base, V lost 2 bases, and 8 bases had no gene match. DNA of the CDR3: TGTGCCAGCAGTTACGGGGCTAGCGGAGGGTCCTACGAGCAGTACTTC. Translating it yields CASSYGASGGSYEQYF.

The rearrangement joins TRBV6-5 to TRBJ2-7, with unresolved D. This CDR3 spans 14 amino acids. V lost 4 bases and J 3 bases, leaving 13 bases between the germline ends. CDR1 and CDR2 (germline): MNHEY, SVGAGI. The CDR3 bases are TGTGCCAGCAGTTTGGGCCGGTACCTCTACGAGCAGTACTTC. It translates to CASSLGRYLYEQYF.

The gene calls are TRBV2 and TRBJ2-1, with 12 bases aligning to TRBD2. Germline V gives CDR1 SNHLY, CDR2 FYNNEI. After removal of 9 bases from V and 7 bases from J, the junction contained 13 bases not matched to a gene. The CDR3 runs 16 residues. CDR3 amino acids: CARAGLAGPSRNEQFF. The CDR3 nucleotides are TGTGCCAGAGCCGGACTAGCGGGACCTTCAAGAAATGAGCAGTTCTTC.

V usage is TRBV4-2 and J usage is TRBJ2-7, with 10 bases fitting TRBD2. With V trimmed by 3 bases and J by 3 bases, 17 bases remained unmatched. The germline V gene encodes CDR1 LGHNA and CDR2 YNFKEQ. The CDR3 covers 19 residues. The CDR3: CASSQQAPMGTSAYYEQYF. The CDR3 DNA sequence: TGTGCCAGCAGCCAGCAAGCCCCGATGGGGACTAGCGCCTACTACGAGCAGTACTTC.

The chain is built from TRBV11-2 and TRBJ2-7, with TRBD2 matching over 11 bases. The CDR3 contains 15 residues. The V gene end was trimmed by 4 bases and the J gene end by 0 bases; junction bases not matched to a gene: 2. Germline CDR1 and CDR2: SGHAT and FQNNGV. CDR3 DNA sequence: TGTGCCAGCAGCTCTGGGACTAGCGGCTCCTACGAGCAGTACTTC. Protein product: CASSSGTSGSYEQYF.

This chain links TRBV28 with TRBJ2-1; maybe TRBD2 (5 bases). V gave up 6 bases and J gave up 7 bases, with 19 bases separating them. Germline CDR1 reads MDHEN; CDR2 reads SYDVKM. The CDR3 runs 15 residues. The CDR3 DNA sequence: TGTGCCAGCAGGGGGAGAGGGTGGGTATGGAATGAGCAGTTCTTC. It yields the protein CASRGRGWVWNEQFF.

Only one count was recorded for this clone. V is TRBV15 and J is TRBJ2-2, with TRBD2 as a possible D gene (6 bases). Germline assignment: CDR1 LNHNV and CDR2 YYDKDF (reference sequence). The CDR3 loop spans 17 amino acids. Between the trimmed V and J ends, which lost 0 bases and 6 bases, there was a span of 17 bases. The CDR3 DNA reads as TGTGCCACCAGCAGAGATACCGCCCCCAGGAGGGCCGGGGAGCTGTTTTTT. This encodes CATSRDTAPRRAGELFF.

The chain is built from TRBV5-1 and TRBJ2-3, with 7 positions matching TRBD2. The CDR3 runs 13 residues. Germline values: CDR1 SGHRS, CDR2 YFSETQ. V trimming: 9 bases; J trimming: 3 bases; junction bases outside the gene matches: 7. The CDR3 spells CATKRDTTDTQYF. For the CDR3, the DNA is TGCGCCACCAAGCGGGATACAACAGATACGCAGTATTTT.